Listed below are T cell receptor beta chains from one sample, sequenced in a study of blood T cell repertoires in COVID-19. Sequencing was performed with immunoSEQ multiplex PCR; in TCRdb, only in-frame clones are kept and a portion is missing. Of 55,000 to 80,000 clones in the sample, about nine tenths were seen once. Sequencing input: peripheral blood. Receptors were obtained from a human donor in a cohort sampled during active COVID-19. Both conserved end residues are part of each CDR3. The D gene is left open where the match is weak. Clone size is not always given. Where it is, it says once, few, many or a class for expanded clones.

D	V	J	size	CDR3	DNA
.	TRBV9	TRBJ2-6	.	CASSPWDTASTGANVLTF	TGTGCCAGCAGCCCTTGGGACACGGCAAGCACTGGGGCCAACGTCCTGACTTTC
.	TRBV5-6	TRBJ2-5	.	CASSRLGGTQYF	TGTGCCAGCAGCCGTCTCGGGGGGACCCAGTACTTC
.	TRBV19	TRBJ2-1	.	CASSPRQVSYNEQFF	TGTGCCAGTAGTCCCAGACAGGTTTCCTACAATGAGCAGTTCTTC
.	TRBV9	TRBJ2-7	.	CASSVGAVGYEQYF	TGTGCCAGCAGCGTAGGGGCAGTGGGCTACGAGCAGTACTTC
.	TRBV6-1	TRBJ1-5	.	CASSEFTRVYSNQPQHF	TGTGCCAGCAGTGAATTCACCCGGGTCTATAGCAATCAGCCCCAGCATTTT
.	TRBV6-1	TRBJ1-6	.	CASSEALRGTPLHF	TGTGCCAGCAGTGAAGCGCTTCGGGGGACACCCCTCCACTTT
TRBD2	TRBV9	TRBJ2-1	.	CASSVGLIAGGEYNEQFF	TGTGCCAGCAGCGTAGGACTTATAGCGGGAGGCGAGTACAATGAGCAGTTCTTC
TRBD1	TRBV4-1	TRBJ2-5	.	CASSQAETGQETQYF	TGCGCCAGCAGCCAAGCTGAGACAGGGCAAGAGACCCAGTACTTC
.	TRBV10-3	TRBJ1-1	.	CATAGGTEAFF	TGTGCCACTGCGGGCGGCACTGAAGCTTTCTTT
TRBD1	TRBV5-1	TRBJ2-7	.	CASTLGQGYEQYF	TGCGCCAGCACCTTGGGACAGGGCTACGAGCAGTACTTC
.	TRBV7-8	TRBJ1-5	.	CASSPRQVGNQPQHF	TGTGCCAGCAGCCCCCGGCAGGTCGGCAATCAGCCCCAGCATTTT
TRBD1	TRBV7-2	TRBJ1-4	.	CASSFGQGTTNEKLFF	TGTGCCAGCAGCTTCGGACAGGGCACAACTAATGAAAAACTGTTTTTT
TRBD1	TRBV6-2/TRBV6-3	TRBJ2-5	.	CASSPQGWETQYF	TGTGCCAGCAGCCCACAGGGGTGGGAGACCCAGTACTTC
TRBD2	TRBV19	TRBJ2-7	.	CASSPTSVHEQYF	TGTGCCAGTAGTCCGACTAGCGTACACGAGCAGTACTTC
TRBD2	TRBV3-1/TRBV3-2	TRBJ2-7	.	CASSQVAGVREQYF	TGTGCCAGCAGCCAAGTTGCGGGAGTGAGGGAGCAGTACTTC
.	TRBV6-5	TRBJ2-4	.	CASREQAKNIQYF	TGTGCCAGCCGAGAGCAAGCCAAAAACATTCAGTACTTC
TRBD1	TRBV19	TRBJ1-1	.	CASSTRQGAEGTEAFF	TGTGCCAGTAGTACCCGACAGGGGGCGGAGGGCACTGAAGCTTTCTTT
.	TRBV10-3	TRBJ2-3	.	CATAETRESQYF	TGTGCCACCGCGGAAACTAGAGAGTCGCAGTATTTT
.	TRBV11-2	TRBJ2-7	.	CASSLDRVGNEQYF	TGTGCCAGCAGCTTAGACAGGGTGGGGAACGAGCAGTACTTC
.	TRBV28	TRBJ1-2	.	CASSPSLTEHYGYTF	TGTGCCAGCAGTCCTTCGTTGACAGAACACTATGGCTACACCTTC
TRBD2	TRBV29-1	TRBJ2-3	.	CSVGPSGRPDTQYF	TGCAGCGTTGGGCCTAGCGGGAGACCAGATACGCAGTATTTT
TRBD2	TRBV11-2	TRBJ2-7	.	CASSLDRGTSGPRSSYEQYF	TGTGCCAGCAGCTTAGATCGTGGGACTAGCGGCCCAAGAAGCTCCTACGAGCAGTACTTC
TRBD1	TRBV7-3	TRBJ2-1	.	CASSPSGTGTYNEQFF	TGTGCCAGCAGCCCTTCCGGGACAGGAACTTACAATGAGCAGTTCTTC
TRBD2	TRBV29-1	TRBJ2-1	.	CSVKGLAGVNEQFF	TGCAGCGTCAAAGGACTAGCGGGTGTCAATGAGCAGTTCTTC
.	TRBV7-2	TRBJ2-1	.	CASTPWLAHNEQFF	TGTGCCAGCACCCCGTGGCTAGCACACAATGAGCAGTTCTTC
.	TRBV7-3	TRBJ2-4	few	CASSSSLTDIQYF	TGTGCCAGCAGCTCCTCCCTTACGGACATTCAGTACTTC
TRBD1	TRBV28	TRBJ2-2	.	CASSLAGQGVNGELFF	TGTGCCAGCAGTTTAGCGGGACAGGGGGTTAACGGGGAGCTGTTTTTT
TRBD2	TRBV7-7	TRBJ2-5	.	CASSASGRAEETQYF	TGTGCCAGCAGCGCCTCGGGGAGGGCAGAAGAGACCCAGTACTTC
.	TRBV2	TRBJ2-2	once	CASTKGGFNTGELFF	TGTGCCAGCACCAAAGGCGGGTTCAACACCGGGGAGCTGTTTTTT
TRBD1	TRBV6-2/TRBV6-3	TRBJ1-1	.	CASSPGTGPEAFF	TGTGCCAGCAGCCCCGGGACAGGACCTGAAGCTTTCTTT
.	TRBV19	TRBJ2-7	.	CASSRYPGAYEQYF	TGTGCCAGTAGTAGGTACCCAGGGGCCTACGAGCAGTACTTC
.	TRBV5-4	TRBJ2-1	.	CASSLILSGYNEQFF	TGTGCCAGCAGCTTGATTCTTAGCGGTTACAATGAGCAGTTCTTC
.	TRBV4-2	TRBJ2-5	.	CASSQYPGQTGETQYF	TGTGCCAGCAGCCAATACCCGGGACAAACGGGCGAGACCCAGTACTTC
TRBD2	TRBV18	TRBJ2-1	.	CASSPPLAGVSYNEQFF	TGTGCCAGCTCACCACCCCTAGCGGGAGTATCCTACAATGAGCAGTTCTTC
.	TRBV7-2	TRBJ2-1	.	CASSLDAGTRYNEQFF	TGTGCCAGCAGCTTAGACGCGGGAACGAGGTACAATGAGCAGTTCTTC
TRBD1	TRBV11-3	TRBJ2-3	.	CASSLGFGTVTDTQYF	TGTGCCAGCAGCTTAGGGTTTGGGACAGTCACAGATACGCAGTATTTT
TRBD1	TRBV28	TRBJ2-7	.	CASSPTETGRDYEQYF	TGTGCCAGCAGCCCTACCGAGACAGGGAGAGACTACGAGCAGTACTTC